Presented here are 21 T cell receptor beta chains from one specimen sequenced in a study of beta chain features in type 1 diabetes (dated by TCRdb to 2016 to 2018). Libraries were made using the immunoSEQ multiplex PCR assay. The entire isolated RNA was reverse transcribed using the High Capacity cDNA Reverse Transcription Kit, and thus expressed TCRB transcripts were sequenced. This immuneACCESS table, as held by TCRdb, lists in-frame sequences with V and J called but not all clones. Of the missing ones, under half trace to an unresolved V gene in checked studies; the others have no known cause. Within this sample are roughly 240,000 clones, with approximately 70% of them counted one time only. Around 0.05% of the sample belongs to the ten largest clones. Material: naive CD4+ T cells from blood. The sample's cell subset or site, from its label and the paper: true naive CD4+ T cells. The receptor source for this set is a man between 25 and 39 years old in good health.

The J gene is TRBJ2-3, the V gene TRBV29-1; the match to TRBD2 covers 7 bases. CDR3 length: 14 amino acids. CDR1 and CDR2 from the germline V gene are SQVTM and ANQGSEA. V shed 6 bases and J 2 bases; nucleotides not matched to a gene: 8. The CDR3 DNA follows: TGCAGCGTAGCCCTAGCGGCCACCACAGATACGCAGTATTTT. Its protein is CSVALAATTDTQYF.

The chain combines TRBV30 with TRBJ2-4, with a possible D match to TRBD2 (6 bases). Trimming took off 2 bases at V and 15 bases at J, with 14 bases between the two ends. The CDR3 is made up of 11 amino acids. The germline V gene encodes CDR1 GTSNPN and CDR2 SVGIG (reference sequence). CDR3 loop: CAWSSVWEVYF. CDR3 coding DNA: TGTGCCTGGAGTTCGGTGTGGGAGGTGTACTTC.

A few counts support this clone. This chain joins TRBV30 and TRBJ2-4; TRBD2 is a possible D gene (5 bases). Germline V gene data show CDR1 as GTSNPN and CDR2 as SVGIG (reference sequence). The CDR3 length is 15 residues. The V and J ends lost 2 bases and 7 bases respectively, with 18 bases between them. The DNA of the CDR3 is TGTGCCTGGAGTACGGGTGGTCGGGGAACGAACATTCAGTACTTC. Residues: CAWSTGGRGTNIQYF. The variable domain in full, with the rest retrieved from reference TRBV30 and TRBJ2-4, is SQTIHQWPATLVQPVGSPLSLECTVEGTSNPNLYWYRQAAGRGLQLLFYSVGIGQISSEVPQNLSASRPQDRQFILSSKKLLLSDSGFYLCAWSTGGRGTNIQYFGAGTRLSVL.

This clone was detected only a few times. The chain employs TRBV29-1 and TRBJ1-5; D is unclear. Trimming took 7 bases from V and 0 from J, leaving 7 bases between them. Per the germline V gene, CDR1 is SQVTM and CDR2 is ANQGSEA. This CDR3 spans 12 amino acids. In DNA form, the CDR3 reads TGCAGCGCCGCTTATAGCAATCAGCCCCAGCATTTT. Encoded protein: CSAAYSNQPQHF.

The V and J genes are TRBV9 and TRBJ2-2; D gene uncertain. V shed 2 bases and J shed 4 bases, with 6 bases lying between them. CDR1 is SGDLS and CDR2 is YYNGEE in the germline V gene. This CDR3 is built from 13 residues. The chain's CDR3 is CASSVPATGELFF. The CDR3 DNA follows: TGTGCCAGCAGCGTCCCCGCCACCGGGGAGCTGTTTTTT.

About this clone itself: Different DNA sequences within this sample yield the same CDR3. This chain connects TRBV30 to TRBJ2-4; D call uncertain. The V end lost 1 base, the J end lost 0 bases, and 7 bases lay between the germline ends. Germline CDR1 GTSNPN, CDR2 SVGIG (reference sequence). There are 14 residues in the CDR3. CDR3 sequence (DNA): TGTGCCTGGAGTGGGACCTTAGCCAAAAACATTCAGTACTTC. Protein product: CAWSGTLAKNIQYF.

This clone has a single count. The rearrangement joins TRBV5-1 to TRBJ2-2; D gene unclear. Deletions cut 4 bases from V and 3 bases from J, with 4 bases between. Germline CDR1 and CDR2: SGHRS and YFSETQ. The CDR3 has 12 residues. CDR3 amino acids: CASSVYTGELFF. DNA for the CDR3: TGCGCCAGCAGCGTGTACACCGGGGAGCTGTTTTTT.

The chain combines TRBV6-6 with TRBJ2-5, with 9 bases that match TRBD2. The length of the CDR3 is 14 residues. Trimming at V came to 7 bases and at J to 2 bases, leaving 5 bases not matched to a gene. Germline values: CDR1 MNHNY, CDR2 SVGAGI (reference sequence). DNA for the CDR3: TGTGCCAGCACCTTAGCGGGAGTACAAGAGACCCAGTACTTC. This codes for CASTLAGVQETQYF.

The CDR3 region has the DNA TGTGCCAGCAGCTTTACTAGCGGGCCTCCCTACGAGCAGTACTTC. Translating gives CASSFTSGPPYEQYF. The chain uses TRBV7-2 and TRBJ2-7; 9 nucleotides line up with TRBD2. V gave up 3 bases and J gave up 2 bases; unmatched junction bases: 5. Germline V gene lookup returns CDR1 SGHTA and CDR2 FQGNSA. The CDR3 is made up of 15 amino acids.

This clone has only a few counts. CDR3 sequence (DNA): TGTGCCAGCAAATACCGGGTCACTGGGGCCAACGTCCTGACTTTC. Translated: CASKYRVTGANVLTF. J is TRBJ2-6 and V is TRBV5-6; D gene ambiguous. Germline values: CDR1 SGHDT, CDR2 YYEEEE. V was clipped by 6 bases and J by 2 bases, with 12 bases between them. The CDR3 totals 15 residues. The whole variable domain, remainder taken from reference TRBV5-6 and TRBJ2-6, is DAGVTQSPTHLIKTRGQQVTLRCSPKSGHDTVSWYQQALGQGPQFIFQYYEEEERQRGNFPDRFSGHQFPNYSSELNVNALLLGDSALYLCASKYRVTGANVLTFGAGSRLTVL.

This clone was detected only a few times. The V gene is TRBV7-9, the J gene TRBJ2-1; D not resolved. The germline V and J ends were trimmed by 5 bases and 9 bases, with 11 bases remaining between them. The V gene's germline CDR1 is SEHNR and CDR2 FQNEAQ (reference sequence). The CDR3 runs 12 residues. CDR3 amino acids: CASSTLGFEQFF. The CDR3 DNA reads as TGTGCCAGCAGCACCCTAGGGTTTGAGCAGTTCTTC.

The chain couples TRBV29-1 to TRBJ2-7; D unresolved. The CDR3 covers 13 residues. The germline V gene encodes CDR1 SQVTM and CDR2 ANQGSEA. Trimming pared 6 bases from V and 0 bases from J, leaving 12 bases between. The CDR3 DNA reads TGCAGCGTACATTTAATGAGCTCCTACGAGCAGTACTTC. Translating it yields CSVHLMSSYEQYF.

The CDR3 loop reads CASSYRDPRGNEQFF. CDR3 bases: TGTGCCAGCAGTTACCGGGACCCGAGGGGCAATGAGCAGTTCTTC. The J gene is TRBJ2-1, the V gene TRBV6-5, with D perhaps TRBD1 or TRBD2 (5 bases each). The germline CDR1 and CDR2 sequences are MNHEY and SVGAGI. This CDR3 comprises 15 residues. Trimming shortened V by 2 bases and J by 6 bases, and 14 bases separated the two germline ends.

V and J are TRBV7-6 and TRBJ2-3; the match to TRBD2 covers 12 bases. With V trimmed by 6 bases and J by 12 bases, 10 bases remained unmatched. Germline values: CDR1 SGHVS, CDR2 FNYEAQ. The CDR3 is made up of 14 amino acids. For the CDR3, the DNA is TGTGCCAGCAGGCCGACTAGCGGGGGACGGTTACAGTATTTT. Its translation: CASRPTSGGRLQYF.

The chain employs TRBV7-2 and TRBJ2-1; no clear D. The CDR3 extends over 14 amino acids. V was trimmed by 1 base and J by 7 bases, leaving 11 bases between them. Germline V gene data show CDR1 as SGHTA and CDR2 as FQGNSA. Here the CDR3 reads CASSLGSSTNEQFF. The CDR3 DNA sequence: TGTGCCAGCAGCTTAGGATCTAGTACAAATGAGCAGTTCTTC.

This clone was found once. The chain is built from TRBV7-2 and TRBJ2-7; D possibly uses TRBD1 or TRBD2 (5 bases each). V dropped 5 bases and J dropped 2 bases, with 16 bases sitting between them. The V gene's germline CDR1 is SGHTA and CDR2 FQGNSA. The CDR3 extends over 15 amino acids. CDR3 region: CASSRSGTEAYEQYF. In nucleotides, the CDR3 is TGTGCCAGCAGCCGCTCGGGGACGGAAGCCTACGAGCAGTACTTC. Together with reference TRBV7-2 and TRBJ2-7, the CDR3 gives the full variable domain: GAGVSQSPSNKVTEKGKDVELRCDPISGHTALYWYRQSLGQGLEFLIYFQGNSAPDKSGLPSDRFSAERTGGSVSTLTIQRTQQEDSAVYLCASSRSGTEAYEQYFGPGTRLTVT.

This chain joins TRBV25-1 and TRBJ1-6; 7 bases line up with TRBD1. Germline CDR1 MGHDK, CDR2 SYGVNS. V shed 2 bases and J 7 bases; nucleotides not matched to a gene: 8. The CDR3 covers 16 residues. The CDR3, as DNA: TGTGCCAGCAGTGAACATCCGACAGGGAACAATTCACCCCTCCACTTT. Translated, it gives CASSEHPTGNNSPLHF.

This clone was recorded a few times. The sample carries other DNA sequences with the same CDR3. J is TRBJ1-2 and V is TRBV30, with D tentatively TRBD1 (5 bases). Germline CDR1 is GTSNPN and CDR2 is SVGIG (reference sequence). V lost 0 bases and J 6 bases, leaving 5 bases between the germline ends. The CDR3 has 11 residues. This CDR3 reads CAWSVGDGYTF. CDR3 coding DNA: TGTGCCTGGAGTGTGGGGGATGGCTACACCTTC.

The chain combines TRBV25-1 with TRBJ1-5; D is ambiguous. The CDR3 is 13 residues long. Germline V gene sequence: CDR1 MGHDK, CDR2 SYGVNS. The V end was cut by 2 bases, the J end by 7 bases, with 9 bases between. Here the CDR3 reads CASSETGRQPQHF. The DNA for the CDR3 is TGTGCCAGCAGTGAAACGGGTCGCCAGCCCCAGCATTTT.

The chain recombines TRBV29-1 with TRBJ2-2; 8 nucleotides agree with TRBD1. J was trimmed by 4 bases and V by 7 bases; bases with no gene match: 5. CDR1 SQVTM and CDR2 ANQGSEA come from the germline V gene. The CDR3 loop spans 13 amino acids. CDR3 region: CSAQTGATGELFF. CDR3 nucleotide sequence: TGCAGCGCGCAGACAGGGGCCACCGGGGAGCTGTTTTTT.

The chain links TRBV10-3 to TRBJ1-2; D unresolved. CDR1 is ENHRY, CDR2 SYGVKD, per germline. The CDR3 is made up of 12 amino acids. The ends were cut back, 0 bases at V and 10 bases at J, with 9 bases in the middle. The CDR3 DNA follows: TGTGCCATCAGTGAGTCGACCAGTCCCTACACCTTC. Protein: CAISESTSPYTF.